This paragraph covers one T cell receptor (beta chain) sequence. The data originate from a study of blood T cell repertoires in COVID-19. In the study overall: From the United States, Italy and Spain came samples of acute and convalescent COVID-19.

Per germline, CDR1 SGHNT and CDR2 YENEEA. The V gene lost 5 bases and the J gene lost 0 bases, with 14 bases spanning the gap. The CDR3 has 15 amino acids. Repertoires were generated with immunoSEQ multiplex PCR, while TCRdb's copy carries only in-frame clones and drops some. This sample has about 360,000 clones; about 88% occur once, and the top ten carry just over 7%. Sample: peripheral blood. V gene TRBV11-3 combines with J gene TRBJ2-7; weak D call: TRBD1 (5 bases). The sequence came from a woman aged 55-70 years with COVID-19, enrolled during active disease. The CDR3 region has the DNA TGTGCCAGCAGCCGTAACGCAGGGCGCTCCTACGAGCAGTACTTC. This codes for CASSRNAGRSYEQYF.